This is a list of T cell receptor beta chains from one sample in a study of shared clonotypes between healthy human individuals. Data came from immunoSEQ multiplex PCR; TCRdb stores just in-frame clones and leaves some out. The sample contains about 1 million clones, about 75% of which appear only once. Sequencing input: memory CD4+ T cells sorted from blood. The receptors were gathered from a man between 18 and 35 years old in good health. The CDR3 runs from the conserved cysteine through the conserved F or W. The D gene is left open where the match is weak. A row's size may be missing; if present it is once, few, many or a size class.

>few|TRBV10-3|NA|TRBJ2-7
TGTGCCGCGAGTGGGGGGCCCTACGAGCAGTACTTC
CAASGGPYEQYF
>NA|TRBV18|NA|TRBJ2-7
TGTGCCAGCTCACCAGAATACGGAACCTACGAGCAGTACTTC
CASSPEYGTYEQYF
>NA|TRBV6-1|NA|TRBJ1-5
TGTGCCAGCAGTGAGGTTTCGGGGGCCCAGCATTTT
CASSEVSGAQHF
>NA|TRBV7-8|NA|TRBJ1-5
TGTGCCAGCAGCTTAGACGGGATAGATTTTCGGAATCAGCCCCAGCATTTT
CASSLDGIDFRNQPQHF
>once|TRBV11-2|TRBD1|TRBJ1-5
TGTGCCAGCAGCCCGGGGACAGGTAGCAATCAGCCCCAGCATTTT
CASSPGTGSNQPQHF
>NA|TRBV19|TRBD1|TRBJ1-2
TGTGCCAGTAGCAAATCGCGACAGGGAGCTAACTATGGCTACACCTTC
CASSKSRQGANYGYTF
>once|TRBV30|NA|TRBJ1-4
TGTGCCTGGAGTGTTGGGGGGAATGAAAAACTGTTTTTT
CAWSVGGNEKLFF
>NA|TRBV7-2|NA|TRBJ2-1
TGTGCCAGCAGCTCTCGACAGTTCCATGAGCAGTTCTTC
CASSSRQFHEQFF
>NA|TRBV7-9|TRBD1|TRBJ1-1
TGTGCCAGCAGCTTCGACAGGGCTGGGACTGAAGCTTTCTTT
CASSFDRAGTEAFF
>NA|TRBV28|NA|TRBJ1-1
TGTGCCAGCACCTCCCCGTCCATGAACACTGAAGCTTTCTTT
CASTSPSMNTEAFF
>NA|TRBV29-1|NA|TRBJ1-1
TGCAGCGCCGAGGGGCAGATGAACACTGAAGCTTTCTTT
CSAEGQMNTEAFF
>NA|TRBV19|TRBD1|TRBJ2-7
TGTGCCTGTGGACAGGGGGCGTCCTACGAGCAGTACTTC
CACGQGASYEQYF
>NA|TRBV6-1|NA|TRBJ1-5
TGTGCCAGCAGTGATCCAGTATATAGCAATCAGCCCCAGCATTTT
CASSDPVYSNQPQHF
>NA|TRBV29-1|NA|TRBJ1-1
TGCAGCGTTGATAGAGACACTGAAGCTTTCTTT
CSVDRDTEAFF
>NA|TRBV19|NA|TRBJ2-2
TGTGCCAGTAGGAGACAGAACACCGGGGAGCTGTTTTTT
CASRRQNTGELFF
>NA|TRBV5-1|TRBD1|TRBJ1-2
TGCGCCAGCAGCTTGGAAGGTACAGGGGGTGGCTACACCTTC
CASSLEGTGGGYTF
>once|TRBV9|TRBD1|TRBJ2-1
TGTGCCAGCAGACCGACAGGGAGAAGTGACAATGAGCAGTTCTTC
CASRPTGRSDNEQFF
>NA|TRBV19|NA|TRBJ1-3
TGTGCCAGTAGGACAGGCGATATCTCTGGAAACACCATATATTTT
CASRTGDISGNTIYF
>NA|TRBV11-1|NA|TRBJ2-3
TGTGCCAGCAGCTCTGTGACGTTCACAGATACGCAGTATTTT
CASSSVTFTDTQYF
>NA|TRBV28|NA|TRBJ1-5
TGTGCCAGCAGGATAAGCAATCAGCCCCAGCATTTT
CASRISNQPQHF
>few|TRBV11-2|TRBD2|TRBJ2-3
TGTGCCAGCAGCTTCCTAGCGGGGGGAACCACAGATACGCAGTATTTT
CASSFLAGGTTDTQYF
>NA|TRBV11-2|TRBD1|TRBJ2-7
TGTGCCAGCAGCAGATCGGGACAGAACTCCTACGAGCAGTACTTC
CASSRSGQNSYEQYF
>NA|TRBV6-1|NA|TRBJ2-3
TGTGCCAGCAGTGAAATACTAGGACGCACAGATACGCAGTATTTT
CASSEILGRTDTQYF
>NA|TRBV27|NA|TRBJ1-4
TGTGCCAGCAGTTCATGGGCAGAGTCTCATGAAAAACTGTTTTTT
CASSSWAESHEKLFF
>NA|TRBV7-9|NA|TRBJ1-1
TGTGCCAGCAGCTTACTGGGGGAGGGCACTGAAGCTTTCTTT
CASSLLGEGTEAFF
>NA|TRBV9|NA|TRBJ2-5
TGTGCCAGCAGCGTAGGGAGTGGCAGGGTAGAGGAGACCCAGTACTTC
CASSVGSGRVEETQYF
>NA|TRBV7-2|TRBD2|TRBJ2-5
TGTGCCAGCAGCCCACCGGGACTAGCACTGACAGAGACCCAGTACTTC
CASSPPGLALTETQYF
>NA|TRBV28|NA|TRBJ1-5
TGTGCCAGCAGTGGCGAGAAAAAAGTGGGCAATCAGCCCCAGCATTTT
CASSGEKKVGNQPQHF
>NA|TRBV28|NA|TRBJ1-5
TGTGCCAGCAGTTTAACGGGGGGACATCAGCCCCAGCATTTT
CASSLTGGHQPQHF
>once|TRBV7-9|TRBD1|TRBJ1-4
TGTGCCAGCAGCGGACGGGACAGGGGGAACGAAAAACTGTTTTTT
CASSGRDRGNEKLFF
>NA|TRBV6-5|NA|TRBJ2-2
TGTGCCAGCAGTTACTCGATCCTGGGCGTCACCGGGGAGCTGTTTTTT
CASSYSILGVTGELFF
>NA|TRBV5-1|TRBD2|TRBJ2-2
TGCGCCAGCAGCGAATCGGCTGGGACTAGCGGGGTCAACACCGGGGAGCTGTTTTTT
CASSESAGTSGVNTGELFF
>NA|TRBV14|NA|TRBJ1-6
TGTGCCAGCAGCCAAGATCAGTCTGGCTCCCTCCACTTT
CASSQDQSGSLHF
>NA|TRBV18|TRBD2|TRBJ2-1
TGTGCCAGCTCCGGGGGGAGCCCAGGAGGCGATGAGCAGTTCTTC
CASSGGSPGGDEQFF
>NA|TRBV30|TRBD2|TRBJ2-7
TGTGCCTGGACGACTAGCGGGAGGTTGAACGAGCAGTACTTC
CAWTTSGRLNEQYF
>NA|TRBV19|NA|TRBJ1-5
TGTGCCATCCCGGGGAGCAACAATCAGCCCCAGCATTTT
CAIPGSNNQPQHF
>NA|TRBV7-9|NA|TRBJ2-2
TGTGCCAGCAGCTTAGCGGGCAGGAACACCGGGGAGCTGTTTTTT
CASSLAGRNTGELFF
>NA|TRBV5-1|NA|TRBJ1-6
TGCGCCAGCAGCCCTGAACCGGGGCTCGCCAGTTCACCCCTCCACTTT
CASSPEPGLASSPLHF
>NA|TRBV7-2|NA|TRBJ2-5
TGTGCCAGCAGCCAGGACCCGGAGGAGACCCAGTACTTC
CASSQDPEETQYF
>NA|TRBV18|NA|TRBJ1-1
TGTGCCAGCTCACCCGGGGGGTCGAGGACTGAAGCTTTCTTT
CASSPGGSRTEAFF
>few|TRBV9|NA|TRBJ2-1
TGTGCCAGCAGCGTAGATCCCTCCACCAATGAGCAGTTCTTC
CASSVDPSTNEQFF
>many|TRBV10-1|NA|TRBJ2-1
TGCGCCAACAGCCGCAGGCTGGGCGGGTCCTACAATGAGCAGTTCTTC
CANSRRLGGSYNEQFF
>NA|TRBV6-5|TRBD2|TRBJ2-3
TGTGCCAGCACCCCCCTGGGACTAGGGCAGGATACGCAGTATTTT
CASTPLGLGQDTQYF
>NA|TRBV2|NA|TRBJ2-6
TGTGCCAGCGGTCGCTCTGGGGCCAACGTCCTGACTTTC
CASGRSGANVLTF
>NA|TRBV5-1|NA|TRBJ2-3
TGCGCCAGCAGCTTGGCTGGTAGCACAGATACGCAGTATTTT
CASSLAGSTDTQYF
>NA|TRBV19|TRBD2|TRBJ2-3
TGTGCCAGTAGTGCGGGACTAGCGGGATTTGGAGATACGCAGTATTTT
CASSAGLAGFGDTQYF